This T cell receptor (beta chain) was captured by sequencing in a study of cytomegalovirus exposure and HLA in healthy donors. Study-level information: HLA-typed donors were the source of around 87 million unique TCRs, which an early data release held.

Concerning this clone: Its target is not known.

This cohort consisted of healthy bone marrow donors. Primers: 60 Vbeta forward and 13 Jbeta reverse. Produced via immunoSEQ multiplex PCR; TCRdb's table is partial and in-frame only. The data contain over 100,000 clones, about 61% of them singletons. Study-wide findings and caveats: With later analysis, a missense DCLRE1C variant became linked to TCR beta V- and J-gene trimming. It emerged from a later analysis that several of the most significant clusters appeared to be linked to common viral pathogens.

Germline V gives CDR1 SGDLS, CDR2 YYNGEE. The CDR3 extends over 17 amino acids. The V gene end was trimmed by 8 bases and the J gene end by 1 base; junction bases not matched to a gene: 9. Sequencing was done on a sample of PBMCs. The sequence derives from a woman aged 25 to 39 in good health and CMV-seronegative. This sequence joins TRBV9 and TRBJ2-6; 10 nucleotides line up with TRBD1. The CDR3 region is CASSTGQGLSGANVLTF. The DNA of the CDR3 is TGTGCCAGTTCGACGGGACAGGGGTTATCTGGGGCCAACGTCCTGACTTTC.